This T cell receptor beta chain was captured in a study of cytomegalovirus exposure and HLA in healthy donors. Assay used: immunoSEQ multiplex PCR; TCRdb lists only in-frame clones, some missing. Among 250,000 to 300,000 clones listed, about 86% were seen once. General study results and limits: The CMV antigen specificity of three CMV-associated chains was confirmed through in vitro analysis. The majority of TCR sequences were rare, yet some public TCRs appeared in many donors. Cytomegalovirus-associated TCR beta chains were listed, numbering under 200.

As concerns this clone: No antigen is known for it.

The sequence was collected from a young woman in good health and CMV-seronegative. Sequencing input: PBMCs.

CDR3 loop: CASSRDTSYEQYF. CDR3 nucleotide sequence: TGTGCCAGCAGTCGGGACACGTCCTACGAGCAGTACTTC. The J gene is TRBJ2-7, the V gene TRBV6-6; a weak D match, TRBD1 (6 bases). V was shortened by 5 bases and J by 1 base, with 9 bases between the two germline ends. Germline V gives CDR1 MNHNY, CDR2 SVGAGI (reference sequence). The CDR3 is made up of 13 amino acids.